Given below is one T cell receptor beta chain in context. The clone's antigen remains unknown. Per-base quality was not reported, and no clone a single base away is much larger than it. From the cysteine through the phenylalanine, the CDR3 covers 17 amino acids. Just CDR3 DNA is preserved here, 51 bases in frame from base 1. The germline V gene gives CDR1 as SQVTM and CDR2 as ANQGSEA. Trimming leaves V shorter by 6 bases and J shorter by 3 bases, with the junction holding 16 bases beyond the gene matches. What this sample's time point label stands for: recipient sample about 28 days before transplant, after cytoreduction. Blood from recipients was drawn roughly 28 days before transplant, then again at days 30, 100 and 180 after transplant. Nuclei Lysis Solution was used to extract genomic DNA from fresh or cryopreserved unfractionated peripheral blood mononuclear cells. This sample is part of a study of T cell clonotyping in hematopoietic cell transplantation (dated by TCRdb to 2020 to 2022). With respect to the entire study: Recipient samples taken before transplant were collected after cytoreduction. A total of some 130 blood samples were collected in the study from 30 to 45 consecutive transplant recipients and their related donors. Patients were recruited between September 2015 and January 2017 and followed until September 2020 or death. Beyond this particular receptor, the publication reports: After transplant, TCR diversity in recipients dropped, and pathologically expanded clonotypes increased progressively from day 30 to day 180. Donor and pretransplant recipient Inverse Simpson Index values predicted broader posttransplant TCR repertoire diversity. Sample size was limited, and cells were not sorted, so CD4 and CD8 repertoire contributions could not be separated. Only a small fraction of recipient repertoires overlapped donor repertoires, with over 97% appearing de novo at the given depth.

With the immunoSEQ assay, which is a bias-controlled multiplex PCR relying on V- and J-specific primers, TCR beta CDR3 regions were amplified from genomic DNA. A proprietary barcode and Illumina adapter sequences were added to the CDR3 amplicons in a second PCR step. CDR3 libraries were sequenced on an Illumina MiSeq instrument. On the authors' methods: Export and quality control were done with immunoSEQ Analyzer 3.0, while downstream analyses used R Bioconductor and Immunarch. Only productive rearrangements within the normalized downsampled data set were used in the calculation of repertoire metrics. In the normalized cohort, a clonotype counted as pathologically expanded if the clonotype was larger than 5 templates. The Inverse Simpson Index served as the measure of repertoire diversity. To capture all clonotypes, the CMV-specificity analyses were run on the non-normalized data set. In its TCRdb copy, this immuneACCESS table keeps in-frame sequences only and misses some clones. Where compared with another copy, unresolved V genes explain less than half of these, and the others have no known cause. Clone size and the V and J calls come from that table; the DNA yielded D and trimming. The sample records roughly 29,000 clones, about 80% of which are singletons. Together, the top ten hold 6% to 8% of the sample.

The material sequenced was peripheral blood mononuclear cells, taken before stem cell transplant. The receptor was derived from a woman aged 25 to 39 with chronic myeloid leukemia. Some clones in this sample may be carry-over from other donors' samples. In this chain, TRBV29-1 is recombined with TRBJ1-1, and TRBD1 aligns with 10 junction nucleotides. This receptor carries the CDR3 CSVSRQGAIVTDTEAFF. The DNA sequence is TGCAGCGTCTCAAGACAGGGGGCCATTGTCACCGACACTGAAGCTTTCTTT. Where the CDR3 stops, the reference TRBV29-1 and TRBJ1-1 genes take over; the full variable domain is SAVISQKPSRDICQRGTSLTIQCQVDSQVTMMFWYRQQPGQSLTLIATANQGSEATYESGFVIDKFPISRPNLTFSTLTVSNMSPEDSSIYLCSVSRQGAIVTDTEAFFGQGTRLTVV.